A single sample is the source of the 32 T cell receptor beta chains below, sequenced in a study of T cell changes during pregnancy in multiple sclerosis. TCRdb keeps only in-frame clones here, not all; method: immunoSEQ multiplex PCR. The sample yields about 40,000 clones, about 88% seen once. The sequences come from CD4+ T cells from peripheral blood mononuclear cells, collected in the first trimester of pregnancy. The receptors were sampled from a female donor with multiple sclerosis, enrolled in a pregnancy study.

CDR3: CASTLTSGSYEQYF. The CDR3 DNA is TGTGCCAGCACCCTGACTAGCGGGAGTTACGAGCAGTACTTC. The rearrangement joins TRBV7-2 to TRBJ2-7; 12 positions match TRBD2. The CDR3 consists of 14 residues. The V and J ends lost 7 bases and 4 bases, in that order; junction bases with no gene match: 5. The germline CDR1 and CDR2 sequences are SGHTA and FQGNSA.

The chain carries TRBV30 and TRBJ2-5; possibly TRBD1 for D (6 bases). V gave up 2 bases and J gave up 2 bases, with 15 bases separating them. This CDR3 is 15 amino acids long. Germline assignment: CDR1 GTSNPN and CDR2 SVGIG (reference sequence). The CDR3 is CAWSLRGSRQETQYF. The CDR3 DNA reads TGTGCCTGGAGTCTCAGGGGATCGAGGCAAGAGACCCAGTACTTC.

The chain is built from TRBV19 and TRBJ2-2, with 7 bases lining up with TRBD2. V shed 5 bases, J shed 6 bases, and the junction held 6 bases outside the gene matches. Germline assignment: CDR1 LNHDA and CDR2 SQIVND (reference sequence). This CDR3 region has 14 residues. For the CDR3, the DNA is TGTGCCAGTAGTGTGCAGGGAGGGTCCGGGGAGCTGTTTTTT. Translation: CASSVQGGSGELFF.

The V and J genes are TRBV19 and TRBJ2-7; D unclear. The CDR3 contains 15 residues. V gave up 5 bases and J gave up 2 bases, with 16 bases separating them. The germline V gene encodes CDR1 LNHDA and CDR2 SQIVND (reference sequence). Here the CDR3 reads CASSPVGGLAYEQYF. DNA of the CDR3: TGTGCCAGTAGTCCCGTTGGTGGCCTTGCCTACGAGCAGTACTTC.

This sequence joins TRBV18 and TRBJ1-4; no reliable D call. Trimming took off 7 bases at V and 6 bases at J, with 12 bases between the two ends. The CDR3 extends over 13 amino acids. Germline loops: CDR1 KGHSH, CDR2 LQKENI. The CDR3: CASCRQADEKLFF. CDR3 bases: TGTGCCAGCTGCCGCCAGGCCGATGAAAAACTGTTTTTT. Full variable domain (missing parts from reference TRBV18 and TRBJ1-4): NAGVMQNPRHLVRRRGQEARLRCSPMKGHSHVYWYRQLPEEGLKFMVYLQKENIIDESGMPKERFSAEFPKEGPSILRIQQVVRGDSAAYFCASCRQADEKLFFGSGTQLSVL.

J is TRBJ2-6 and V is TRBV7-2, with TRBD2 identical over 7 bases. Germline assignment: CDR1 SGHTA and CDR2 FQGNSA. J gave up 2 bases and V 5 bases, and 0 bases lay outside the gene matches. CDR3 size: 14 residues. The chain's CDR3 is CASSRGAGANVLTF. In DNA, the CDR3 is TGTGCCAGCAGCCGGGGGGCTGGGGCCAACGTCCTGACTTTC.

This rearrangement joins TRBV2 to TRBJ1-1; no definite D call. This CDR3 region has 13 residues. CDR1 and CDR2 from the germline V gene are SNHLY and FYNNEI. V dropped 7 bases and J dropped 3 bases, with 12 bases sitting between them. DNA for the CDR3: TGTGCCAGCAAACAACAGCAATACACTGAAGCTTTCTTT. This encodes CASKQQQYTEAFF.

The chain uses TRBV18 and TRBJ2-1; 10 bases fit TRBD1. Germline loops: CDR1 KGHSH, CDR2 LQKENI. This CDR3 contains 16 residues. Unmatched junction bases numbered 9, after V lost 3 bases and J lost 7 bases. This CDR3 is CASSPSGQGEANEQFF. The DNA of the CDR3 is TGTGCCAGCTCACCTAGCGGACAGGGGGAGGCGAATGAGCAGTTCTTC. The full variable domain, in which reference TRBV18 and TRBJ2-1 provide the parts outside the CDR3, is NAGVMQNPRHLVRRRGQEARLRCSPMKGHSHVYWYRQLPEEGLKFMVYLQKENIIDESGMPKERFSAEFPKEGPSILRIQQVVRGDSAAYFCASSPSGQGEANEQFFGPGTRLTVL.

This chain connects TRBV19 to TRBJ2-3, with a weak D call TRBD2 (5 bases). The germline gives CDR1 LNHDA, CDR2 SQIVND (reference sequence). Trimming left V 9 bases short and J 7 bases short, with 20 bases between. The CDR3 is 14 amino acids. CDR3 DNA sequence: TGTGCCAGCAGAAGCCCCGGGTCCGGGAATACGCAGTATTTT. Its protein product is CASRSPGSGNTQYF.

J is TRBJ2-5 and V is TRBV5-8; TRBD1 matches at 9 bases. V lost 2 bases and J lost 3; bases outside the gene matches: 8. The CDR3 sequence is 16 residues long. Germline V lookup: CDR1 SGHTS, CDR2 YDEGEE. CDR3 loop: CASSLIPGQGEETQYF. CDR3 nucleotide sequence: TGTGCCAGCAGCTTAATCCCGGGACAGGGCGAAGAGACCCAGTACTTC. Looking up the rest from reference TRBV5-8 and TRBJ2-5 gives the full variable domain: EAGVTQSPTHLIKTRGQQATLRCSPISGHTSVYWYQQALGLGLQFLLWYDEGEERNRGNFPPRFSGRQFPNYSSELNVNALELEDSALYLCASSLIPGQGEETQYFGPGTRLLVL.

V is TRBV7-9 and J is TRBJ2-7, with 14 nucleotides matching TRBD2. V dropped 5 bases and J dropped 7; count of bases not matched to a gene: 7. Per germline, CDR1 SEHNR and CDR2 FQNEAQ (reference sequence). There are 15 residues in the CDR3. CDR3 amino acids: CASSLGLAGVGEQYF. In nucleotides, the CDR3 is TGTGCCAGCAGCCTGGGACTAGCGGGAGTGGGGGAGCAGTACTTC.

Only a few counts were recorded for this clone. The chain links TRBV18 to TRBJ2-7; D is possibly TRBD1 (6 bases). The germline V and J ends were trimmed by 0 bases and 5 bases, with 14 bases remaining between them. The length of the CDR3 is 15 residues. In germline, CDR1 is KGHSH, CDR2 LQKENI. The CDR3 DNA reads TGTGCCAGCTCACCACCGACAGGTCAAGTAAACGAGCAGTACTTC. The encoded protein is CASSPPTGQVNEQYF.

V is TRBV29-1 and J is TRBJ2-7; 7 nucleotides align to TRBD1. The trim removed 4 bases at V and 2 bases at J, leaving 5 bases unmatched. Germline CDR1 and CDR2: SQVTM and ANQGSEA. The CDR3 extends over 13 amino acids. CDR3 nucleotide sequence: TGCAGCGTTGTCGGGACAGACGCCTACGAGCAGTACTTC. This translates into CSVVGTDAYEQYF.

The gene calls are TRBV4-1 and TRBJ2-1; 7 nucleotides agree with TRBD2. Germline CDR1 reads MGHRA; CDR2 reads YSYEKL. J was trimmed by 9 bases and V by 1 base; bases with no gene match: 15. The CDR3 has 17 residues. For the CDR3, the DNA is TGCGCCAGCAGCCAAGCAAATCTGGGGGGGGGAGGCGGTGAGCAGTTCTTC. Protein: CASSQANLGGGGGEQFF.

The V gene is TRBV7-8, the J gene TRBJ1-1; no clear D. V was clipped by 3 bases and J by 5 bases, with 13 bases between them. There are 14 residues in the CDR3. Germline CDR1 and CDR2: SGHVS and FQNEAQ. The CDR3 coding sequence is TGTGCCAGCAGCTTGACCGTCCGGAGAACTGAAGCTTTCTTT. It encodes CASSLTVRRTEAFF.

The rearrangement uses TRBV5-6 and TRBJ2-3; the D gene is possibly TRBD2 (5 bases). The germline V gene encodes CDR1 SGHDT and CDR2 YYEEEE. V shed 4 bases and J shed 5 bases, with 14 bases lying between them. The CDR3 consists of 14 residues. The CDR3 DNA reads TGTGCCAGCAGCCCACCGAGGGCCGGAGATACGCAGTATTTT. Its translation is CASSPPRAGDTQYF.

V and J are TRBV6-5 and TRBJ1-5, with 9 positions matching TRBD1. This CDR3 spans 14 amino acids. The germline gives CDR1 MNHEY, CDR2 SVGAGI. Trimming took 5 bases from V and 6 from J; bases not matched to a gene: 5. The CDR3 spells CASSRTGEGQPQHF. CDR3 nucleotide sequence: TGTGCCAGCAGTCGGACAGGGGAGGGTCAGCCCCAGCATTTT.

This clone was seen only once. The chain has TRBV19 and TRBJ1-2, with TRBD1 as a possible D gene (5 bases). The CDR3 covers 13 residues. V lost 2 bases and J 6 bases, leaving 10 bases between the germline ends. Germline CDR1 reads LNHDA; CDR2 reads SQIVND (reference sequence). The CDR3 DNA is TGTGCCAGTAGTATAAGGGGAATCGATGGCTACACCTTC. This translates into CASSIRGIDGYTF.

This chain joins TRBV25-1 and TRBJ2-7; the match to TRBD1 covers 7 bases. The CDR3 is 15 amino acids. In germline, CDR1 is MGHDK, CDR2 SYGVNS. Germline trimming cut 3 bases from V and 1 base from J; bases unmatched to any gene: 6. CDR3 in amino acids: CASSEGNRGSYEQYF. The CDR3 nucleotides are TGTGCCAGCAGTGAGGGCAACAGGGGATCCTACGAGCAGTACTTC.

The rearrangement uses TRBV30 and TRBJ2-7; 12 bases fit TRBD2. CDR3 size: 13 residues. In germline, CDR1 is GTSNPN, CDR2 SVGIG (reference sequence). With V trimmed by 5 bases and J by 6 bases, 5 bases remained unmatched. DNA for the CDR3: TGTGCCTGGGGGACTAGCGGGTTTGGCGAGCAGTACTTC. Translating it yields CAWGTSGFGEQYF. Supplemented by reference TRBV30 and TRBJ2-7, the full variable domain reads SQTIHQWPATLVQPVGSPLSLECTVEGTSNPNLYWYRQAAGRGLQLLFYSVGIGQISSEVPQNLSASRPQDRQFILSSKKLLLSDSGFYLCAWGTSGFGEQYFGPGTRLTVT.

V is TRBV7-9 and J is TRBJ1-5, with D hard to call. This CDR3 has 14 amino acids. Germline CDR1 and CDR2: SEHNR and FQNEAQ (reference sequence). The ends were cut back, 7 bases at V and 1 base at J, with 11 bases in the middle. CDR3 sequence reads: CASTSTTSNQPQHF. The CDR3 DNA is TGTGCCAGCACCTCGACGACAAGCAATCAGCCCCAGCATTTT.

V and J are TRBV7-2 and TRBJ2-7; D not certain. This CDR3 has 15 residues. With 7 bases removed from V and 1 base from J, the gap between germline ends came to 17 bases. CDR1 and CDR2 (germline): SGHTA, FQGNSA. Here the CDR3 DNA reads TGTGCCAGCATACCGGTGCCAGGCCCTTCCTACGAGCAGTACTTC. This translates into CASIPVPGPSYEQYF.

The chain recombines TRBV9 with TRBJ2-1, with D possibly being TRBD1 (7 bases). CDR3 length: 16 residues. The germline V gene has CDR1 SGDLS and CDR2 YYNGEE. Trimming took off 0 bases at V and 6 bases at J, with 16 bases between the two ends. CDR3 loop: CASSVAGGTAFNEQFF. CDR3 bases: TGTGCCAGCAGCGTAGCTGGGGGGACAGCGTTCAATGAGCAGTTCTTC.

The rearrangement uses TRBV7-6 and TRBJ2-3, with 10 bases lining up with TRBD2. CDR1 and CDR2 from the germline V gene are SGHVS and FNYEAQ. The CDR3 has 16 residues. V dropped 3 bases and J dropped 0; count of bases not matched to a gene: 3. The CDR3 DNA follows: TGTGCCAGCAGCTTGGGGACTAGCGTAAGCACAGATACGCAGTATTTT. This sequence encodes CASSLGTSVSTDTQYF. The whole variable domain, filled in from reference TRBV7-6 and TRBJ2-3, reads GAGVSQSPRYKVTKRGQDVALRCDPISGHVSLYWYRQALGQGPEFLTYFNYEAQQDKSGLPNDRFSAERPEGSISTLTIQRTEQRDSAMYRCASSLGTSVSTDTQYFGPGTRLTVL.

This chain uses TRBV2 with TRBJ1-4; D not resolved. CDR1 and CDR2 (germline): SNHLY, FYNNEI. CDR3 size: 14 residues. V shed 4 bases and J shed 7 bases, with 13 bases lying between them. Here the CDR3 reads CASSVLAVGEKLFF. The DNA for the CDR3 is TGTGCCAGCAGTGTTTTAGCGGTTGGTGAAAAACTGTTTTTT.

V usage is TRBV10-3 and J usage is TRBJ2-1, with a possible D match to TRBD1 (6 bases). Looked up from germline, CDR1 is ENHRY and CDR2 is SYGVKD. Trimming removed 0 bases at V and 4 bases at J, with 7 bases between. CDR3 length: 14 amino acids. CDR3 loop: CAISESRGYNEQFF. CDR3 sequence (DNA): TGTGCCATCAGTGAGTCAAGGGGGTACAATGAGCAGTTCTTC.

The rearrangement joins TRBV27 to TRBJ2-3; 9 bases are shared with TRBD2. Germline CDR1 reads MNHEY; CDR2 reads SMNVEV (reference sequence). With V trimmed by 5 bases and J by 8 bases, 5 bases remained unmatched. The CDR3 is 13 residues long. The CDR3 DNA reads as TGTGCCAGCAGTCCTCAAGCGGGAGGTACGCAGTATTTT. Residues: CASSPQAGGTQYF.

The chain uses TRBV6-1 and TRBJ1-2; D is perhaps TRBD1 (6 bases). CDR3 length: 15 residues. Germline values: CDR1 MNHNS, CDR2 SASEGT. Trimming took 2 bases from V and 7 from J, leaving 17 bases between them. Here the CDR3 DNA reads TGTGCCAGCAGTGAACTACAGGGCTATGCCGGTGGCTACACCTTC. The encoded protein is CASSELQGYAGGYTF.

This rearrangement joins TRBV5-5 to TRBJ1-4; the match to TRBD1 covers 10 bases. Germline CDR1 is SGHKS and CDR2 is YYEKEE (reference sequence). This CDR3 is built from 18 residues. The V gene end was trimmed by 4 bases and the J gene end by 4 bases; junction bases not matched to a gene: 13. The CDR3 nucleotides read TGTGCCAGCAGCGCTTTTGGGACAGGGGCCGGATTTAATGAAAAACTGTTTTTT. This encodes CASSAFGTGAGFNEKLFF. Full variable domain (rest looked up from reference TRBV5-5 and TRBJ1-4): DAGVTQSPTHLIKTRGQQVTLRCSPISGHKSVSWYQQVLGQGPQFIFQYYEKEERGRGNFPDRFSARQFPNYSSELNVNALLLGDSALYLCASSAFGTGAGFNEKLFFGSGTQLSVL.

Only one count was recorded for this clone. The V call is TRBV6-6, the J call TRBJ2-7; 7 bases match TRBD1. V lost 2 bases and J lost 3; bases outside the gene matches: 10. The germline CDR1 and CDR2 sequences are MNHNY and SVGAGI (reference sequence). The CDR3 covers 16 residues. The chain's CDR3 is CASSYRDRASGYEQYF. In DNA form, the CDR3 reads TGTGCCAGCAGTTACCGTGACAGGGCATCTGGCTACGAGCAGTACTTC.

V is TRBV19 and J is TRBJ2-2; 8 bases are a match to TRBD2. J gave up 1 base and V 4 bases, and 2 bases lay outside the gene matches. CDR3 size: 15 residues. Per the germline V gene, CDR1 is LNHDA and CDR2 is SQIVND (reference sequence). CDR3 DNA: TGTGCCAGTAGTACCCTAGCGGGGAACACCGGGGAGCTGTTTTTT. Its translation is CASSTLAGNTGELFF.

The chain's CDR3 is CASSRQGKFGYTF. In DNA, the CDR3 is TGTGCCAGCAGCCGACAGGGGAAGTTTGGCTACACCTTC. The V call is TRBV11-2, the J call TRBJ1-2; TRBD1 aligns across 8 bases. Germline CDR1 and CDR2: SGHAT and FQNNGV. The CDR3 spans 13 residues. J lost 7 bases, V lost 5 bases, and 6 bases had no gene match.